The 12 T cell receptor beta chains listed next were all sequenced from one sample in a study of neurological immune-mediated disorders. The time point was: longitudinal time-point 3. TCRdb reprocessed the 5' RACE reads via MiXCR and lists one record per CDR3 protein. The table shows fewer than 110,000 distinct CDR3 sequences, with 10% to 14% occurring only once. The sequenced material came from PBMCs. These receptors were collected from a female donor with HTLV-1-associated myelopathy (HAM/TSP).

This clonotype has at least ten counts. This may come from a read error, since a much larger clone is one base off. V and J are TRBV5-1 and TRBJ2-3; weak D call: TRBD2 (5 bases). Germline CDR1 and CDR2: SGHRS and YFSETQ. CDR3 length equals 15 residues. DNA of the CDR3: TGCGCCAGCAGCTTGGGGGGAGTTTACACAGATACGCGGTATTTT. Encoded protein: CASSLGGVYTDTRYF. Full variable domain (missing parts from reference TRBV5-1 and TRBJ2-3): KAGVTQTPRYLIKTRGQQVTLSCSPISGHRSVSWYQQTPGQGLQFLFEYFSETQRNKGNFPGRFSGRQFSNSRSEMNVSTLELGDSALYLCASSLGGVYTDTRYFGPGTRLTVL.

This clonotype occurred many times. The V call is TRBV4-2, the J call TRBJ2-1, with 8 bases matching TRBD2. V lost 0 bases and J lost 4; bases outside the gene matches: 8. Germline loops: CDR1 LGHNA, CDR2 YNFKEQ. There are 17 residues in the CDR3. DNA of the CDR3: TGTGCCAGCAGCCAAGATCTAAGTAGCGGGGCTTACAATGAGCAGTTCTTC. Translated: CASSQDLSSGAYNEQFF.

This clonotype has ten or more counts. The chain combines TRBV20-1 with TRBJ1-1; D is unclear. The V gene's germline CDR1 is DFQATT and CDR2 SNEGSKA (reference sequence). The CDR3 loop spans 14 amino acids. The V and J ends lost 0 bases and 5 bases respectively, with 13 bases between them. As DNA, the CDR3 is TGCAGTGCTAGAGATCTCGGAGAAACAACTGAAGCTTTCTTT. Protein: CSARDLGETTEAFF.

This clonotype was recorded many times. The rearrangement joins TRBV20-1 to TRBJ2-3; 8 bases agree with TRBD1. The germline gives CDR1 DFQATT, CDR2 SNEGSKA (reference sequence). The CDR3 sequence is 16 residues long. Losses at the gene ends were 6 bases for V and 2 bases for J; bases not matched to a gene: 13. In DNA, the CDR3 is TGCAGTGCCTCACGCCCGGGGACAGGTTTCACAGATACGCAGTATTTT. Its protein product is CSASRPGTGFTDTQYF.

This clonotype showed up just a few times. The rearrangement joins TRBV20-1 to TRBJ2-7, with a possible D match to TRBD2 (5 bases). V dropped 2 bases and J dropped 3 bases, with 14 bases sitting between them. CDR3 length: 14 residues. Germline lookup yields CDR1 DFQATT and CDR2 SNEGSKA (reference sequence). The CDR3 sequence is CSARLHGLLYEQYF. CDR3 nucleotide sequence: TGCAGTGCTAGACTCCACGGACTTCTCTACGAGCAGTACTTC.

This clonotype was observed many times. This chain links TRBV10-3 with TRBJ2-7; D uncertain. Deletions cut 0 bases from V and 6 bases from J, with 6 bases between. Germline CDR1 is ENHRY and CDR2 is SYGVKD. The CDR3 loop spans 12 amino acids. The CDR3 DNA reads as TGTGCCATCAGTGAGTCAAGGTTCGAGCAGTACTTC. Its protein product is CAISESRFEQYF.

A few counts support this clonotype. This chain joins TRBV28 and TRBJ2-3; TRBD2 agrees at 11 bases. The CDR3 runs to 14 residues. Germline CDR1 is MDHEN and CDR2 is SYDVKM. The ends lost 5 bases at V and 7 bases at J; junction bases unmatched: 5. CDR3: CASSQTSGGYTQYF. The CDR3 nucleotides read TGTGCCAGCAGTCAAACTAGCGGGGGTTATACGCAGTATTTT.

This clonotype has at least ten counts. This sequence joins TRBV10-3 and TRBJ1-2; D is perhaps TRBD1 (6 bases). Deletions cut 4 bases from V and 6 bases from J, with 21 bases between. Per germline, CDR1 ENHRY and CDR2 SYGVKD. The CDR3 totals 16 residues. This CDR3 is CAISGTGARTLNGYTF. CDR3 bases: TGTGCCATCAGTGGGACGGGGGCCCGGACCCTCAATGGCTACACCTTC.

This clonotype was seen at least ten times. J is TRBJ2-7 and V is TRBV30; no firm D call. V was shortened by 0 bases and J by 7 bases, with 7 bases between the two germline ends. The CDR3 length is 11 residues. CDR1 GTSNPN and CDR2 SVGIG come from the germline V gene (reference sequence). The chain's CDR3 is CAWSVGWEQYF. CDR3 coding DNA: TGTGCCTGGAGTGTAGGTTGGGAGCAGTACTTC.

This clonotype appeared many times. This rearrangement joins TRBV15 to TRBJ1-6, with D possibly TRBD1 on 5 matching bases. This CDR3 region has 17 residues. Per germline, CDR1 LNHNV and CDR2 YYDKDF (reference sequence). V lost 3 bases and J lost 0, with 12 bases in between. The CDR3: CATSSRVESSYNSPLHF. The CDR3 nucleotides are TGTGCCACCAGCAGCAGGGTCGAGAGCTCCTATAATTCACCCCTCCACTTT.

As concerns this clonotype: One end of the junction is discordant with germline, which a read error may explain. This chain uses TRBV7-8 with TRBJ1-5, with TRBD1 matching 10 bases. The CDR3 totals 16 residues. Germline CDR1 SGHVS, CDR2 FQNEAQ. The CDR3, as DNA: TGTGCCAGCAGCTCGGGACAGGGGTTGGGTAATCCGCCCCAGCATTTT. Its translation is CASSSGQGLGNPPQHF.

This clonotype was counted once. V and J are TRBV18 and TRBJ1-5; D gene ambiguous. Germline CDR1 reads KGHSH; CDR2 reads LQKENI. The CDR3 covers 14 residues. Between the trimmed V and J ends, which lost 0 bases and 3 bases, there was a span of 6 bases. The DNA of the CDR3 is TGTGCCAGCTCACCACCCAATATCAATCAGCCCCAGCATTTT. Residues: CASSPPNINQPQHF.